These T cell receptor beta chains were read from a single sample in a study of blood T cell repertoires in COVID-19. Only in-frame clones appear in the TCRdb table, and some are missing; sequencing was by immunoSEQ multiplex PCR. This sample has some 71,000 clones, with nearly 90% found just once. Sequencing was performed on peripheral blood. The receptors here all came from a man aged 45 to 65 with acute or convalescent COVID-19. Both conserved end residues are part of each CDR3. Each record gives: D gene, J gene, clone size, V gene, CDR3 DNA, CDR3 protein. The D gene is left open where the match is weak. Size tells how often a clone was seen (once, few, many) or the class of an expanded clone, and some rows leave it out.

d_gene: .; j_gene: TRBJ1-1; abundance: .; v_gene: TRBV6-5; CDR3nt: TGTGCCAGCAGTTACTCGCTGGAGGGTGAAGCTTTCTTT; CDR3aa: CASSYSLEGEAFF
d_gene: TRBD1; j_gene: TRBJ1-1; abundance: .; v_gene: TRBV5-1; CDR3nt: TGCGCCAGCAGCCTGACACAGGGGGCAAGGACTGAAGCTTTCTTT; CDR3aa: CASSLTQGARTEAFF
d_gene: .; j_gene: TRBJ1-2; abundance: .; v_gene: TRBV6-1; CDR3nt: TGTGCCAGCAGTGAATATGGACTAGCGAACTATGGCTACACCTTC; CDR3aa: CASSEYGLANYGYTF
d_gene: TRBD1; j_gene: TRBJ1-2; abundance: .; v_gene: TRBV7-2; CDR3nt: TGTGCCAGCAGCTTAGATGGGACAGGGCCTGGCTACACCTTC; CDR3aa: CASSLDGTGPGYTF
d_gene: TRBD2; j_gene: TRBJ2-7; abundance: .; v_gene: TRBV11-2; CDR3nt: TGTGCCAGCAGCTTACGTCCTAGCGGGAGATCGACCTACGAGCAGTACTTC; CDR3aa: CASSLRPSGRSTYEQYF
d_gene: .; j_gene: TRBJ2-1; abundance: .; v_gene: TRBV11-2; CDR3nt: TGTGCCAGCAGCCCGGGAGTCCTCAATGAGCAGTTCTTC; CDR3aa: CASSPGVLNEQFF
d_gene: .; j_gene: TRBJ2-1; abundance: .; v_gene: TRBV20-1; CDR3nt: TGCAGTGCTAGTGACAACTCCAATGAGCAGTTCTTC; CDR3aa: CSASDNSNEQFF
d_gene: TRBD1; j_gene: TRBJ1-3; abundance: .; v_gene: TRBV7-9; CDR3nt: TGTGCCAGCACCGCGGACAGGGCTTCTGGAAACACCATATATTTT; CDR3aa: CASTADRASGNTIYF
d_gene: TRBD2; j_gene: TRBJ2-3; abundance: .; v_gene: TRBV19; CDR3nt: TGTGCCAGTAGTGTAGGACTAGCTAAAGATACGCAGTATTTT; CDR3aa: CASSVGLAKDTQYF
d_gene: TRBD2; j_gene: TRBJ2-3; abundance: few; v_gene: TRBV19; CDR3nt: TGTGCCAGTAGTCCCCGTAGCGGGGGCACAGATACGCAGTATTTT; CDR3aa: CASSPRSGGTDTQYF
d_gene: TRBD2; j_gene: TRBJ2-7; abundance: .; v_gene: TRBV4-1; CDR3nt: TGCGCCAGCAGCCCCAGCGGGGGGCGCATGGAGCAGTACTTC; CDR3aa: CASSPSGGRMEQYF
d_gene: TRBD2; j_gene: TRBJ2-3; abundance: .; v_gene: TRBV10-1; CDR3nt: TGCGCCAGCAGCCTCGTAAGCGGGAGGGCCGTGGATACGCAGTATTTT; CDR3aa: CASSLVSGRAVDTQYF
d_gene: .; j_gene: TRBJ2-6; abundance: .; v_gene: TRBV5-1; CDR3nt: TGCGCCAGCAGCCCCGGGACATTCTCTGGGGCCAACGTCCTGACTTTC; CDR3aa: CASSPGTFSGANVLTF
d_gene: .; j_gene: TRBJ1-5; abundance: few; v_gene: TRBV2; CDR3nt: TGTGCCAGCAGTGTGACAGTGGACAGCAATCAGCCCCAGCATTTT; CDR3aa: CASSVTVDSNQPQHF
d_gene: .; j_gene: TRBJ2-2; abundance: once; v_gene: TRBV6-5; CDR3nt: TGTGCCAGCAGTTACTTGCGGGAGAACACCGGGGAGCTGTTTTTT; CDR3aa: CASSYLRENTGELFF
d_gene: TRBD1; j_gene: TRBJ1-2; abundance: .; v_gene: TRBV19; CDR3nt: TGTGCCAGTAGTACCCACAGGGGGGAAAACTATGGCTACACCTTC; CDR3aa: CASSTHRGENYGYTF
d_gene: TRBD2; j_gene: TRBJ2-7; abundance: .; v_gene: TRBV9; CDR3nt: TGTGCCAGCAGCGTTGGCCTAGCGGGGGCCTACGAGCAGTACTTC; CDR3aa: CASSVGLAGAYEQYF
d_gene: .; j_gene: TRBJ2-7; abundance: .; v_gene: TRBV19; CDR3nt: TGTGCCAGTAGTATGATCGGGACTGGGCCCTACGAGCAGTACTTC; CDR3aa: CASSMIGTGPYEQYF
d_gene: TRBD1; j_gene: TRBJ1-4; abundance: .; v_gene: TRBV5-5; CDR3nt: TGTGCCAGCAGTCTATCAGCCTCCCCCGGACAGGGGGAGGTTTTT; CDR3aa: CASSLSASPGQGEVF
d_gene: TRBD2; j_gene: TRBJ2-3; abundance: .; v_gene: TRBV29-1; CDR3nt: TGCAGCGTTGTAGCGGGGAGCACAGATACGCAGTATTTT; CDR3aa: CSVVAGSTDTQYF
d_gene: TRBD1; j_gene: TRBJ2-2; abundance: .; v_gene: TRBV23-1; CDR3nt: TGCGCCAGCAGTCCGGACAGGTGGTCCACCGGGGAGCTGTTTTTT; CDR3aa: CASSPDRWSTGELFF
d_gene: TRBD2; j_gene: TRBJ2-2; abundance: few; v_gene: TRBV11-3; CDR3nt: TGTGCCAGCAGCATGGGACTAGCGGGCGCGAACACCGGGGAGCTGTTTTTT; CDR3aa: CASSMGLAGANTGELFF